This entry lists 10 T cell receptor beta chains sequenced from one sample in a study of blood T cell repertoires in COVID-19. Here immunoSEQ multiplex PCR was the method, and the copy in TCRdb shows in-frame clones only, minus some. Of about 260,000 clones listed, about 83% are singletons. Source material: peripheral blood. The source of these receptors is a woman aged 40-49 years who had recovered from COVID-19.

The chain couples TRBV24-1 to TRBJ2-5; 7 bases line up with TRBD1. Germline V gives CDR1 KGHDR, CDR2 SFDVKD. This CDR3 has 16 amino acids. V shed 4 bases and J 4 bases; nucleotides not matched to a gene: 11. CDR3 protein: CATSDFSGQMRETQYF. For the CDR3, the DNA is TGTGCCACCAGTGACTTTTCGGGACAGATGAGAGAGACCCAGTACTTC.

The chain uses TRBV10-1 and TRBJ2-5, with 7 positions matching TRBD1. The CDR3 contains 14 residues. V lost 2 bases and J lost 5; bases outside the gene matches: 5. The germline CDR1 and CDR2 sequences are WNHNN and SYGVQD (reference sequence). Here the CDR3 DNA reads TGCGCCAGCAGTGAGACAGGGGCCATGGAGACCCAGTACTTC. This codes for CASSETGAMETQYF.

This CDR3 reads CASSYSAGATEAFF. The CDR3 DNA sequence: TGTGCCAGCAGTTACTCAGCAGGGGCGACTGAAGCTTTCTTT. V and J are TRBV6-5 and TRBJ1-1; D is perhaps TRBD1 (6 bases). The V end lost 0 bases, the J end lost 5 bases, and 10 bases lay between the germline ends. There are 14 residues in the CDR3. Germline-derived CDR1 and CDR2 are MNHEY and SVGAGI.

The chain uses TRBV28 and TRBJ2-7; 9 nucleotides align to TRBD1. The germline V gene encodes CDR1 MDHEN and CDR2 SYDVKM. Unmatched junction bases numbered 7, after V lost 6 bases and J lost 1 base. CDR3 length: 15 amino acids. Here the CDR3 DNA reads TGTGCCAGCAGGGGACAGGGATCAGGATCCTACGAGCAGTACTTC. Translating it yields CASRGQGSGSYEQYF.

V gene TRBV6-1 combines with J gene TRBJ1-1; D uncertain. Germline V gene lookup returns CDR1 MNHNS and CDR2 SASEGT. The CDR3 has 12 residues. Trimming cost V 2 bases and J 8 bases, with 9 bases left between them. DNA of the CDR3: TGTGCCAGCAGTGAACAGGCCTGGGAAGCTTTCTTT. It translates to CASSEQAWEAFF.

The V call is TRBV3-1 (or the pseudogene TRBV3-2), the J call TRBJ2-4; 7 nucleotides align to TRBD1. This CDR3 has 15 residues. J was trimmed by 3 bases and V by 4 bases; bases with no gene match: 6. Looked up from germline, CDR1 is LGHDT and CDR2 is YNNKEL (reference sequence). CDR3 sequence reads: CASSLLSGGKNIQYF. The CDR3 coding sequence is TGTGCCAGCAGCCTACTCTCAGGGGGCAAAAACATTCAGTACTTC.

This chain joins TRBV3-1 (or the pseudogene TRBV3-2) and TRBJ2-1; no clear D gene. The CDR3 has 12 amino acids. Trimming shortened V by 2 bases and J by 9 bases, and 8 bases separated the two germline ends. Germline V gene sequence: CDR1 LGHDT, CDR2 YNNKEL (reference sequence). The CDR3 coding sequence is TGTGCCAGCAGCCAATCCCGTCTTGAGCAGTTCTTC. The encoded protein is CASSQSRLEQFF.

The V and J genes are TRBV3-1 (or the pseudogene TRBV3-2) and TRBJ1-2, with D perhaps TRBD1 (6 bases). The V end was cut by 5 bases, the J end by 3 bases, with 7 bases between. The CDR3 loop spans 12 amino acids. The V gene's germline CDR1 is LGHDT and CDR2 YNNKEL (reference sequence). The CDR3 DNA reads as TGTGCCAGCAGCGAGGGGGACTATGGCTACACCTTC. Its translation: CASSEGDYGYTF.

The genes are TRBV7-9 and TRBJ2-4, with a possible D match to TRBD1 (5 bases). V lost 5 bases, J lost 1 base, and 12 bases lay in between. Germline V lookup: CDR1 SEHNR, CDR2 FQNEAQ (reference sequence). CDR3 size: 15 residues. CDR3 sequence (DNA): TGTGCCAGCAGCGCCAGGGTTTCGGCCAAAAACATTCAGTACTTC. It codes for CASSARVSAKNIQYF.

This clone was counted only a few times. The DNA of the CDR3 is TGTGCCAGCAGCCTACCCCGGACAGGGGGCGAAGAAGCTTTCTTT. Its translation is CASSLPRTGGEEAFF. This chain joins TRBV7-2 and TRBJ1-1; TRBD1 agrees at 11 bases. With V trimmed by 5 bases and J by 8 bases, 10 bases remained unmatched. The CDR3 totals 15 residues. Germline CDR1 and CDR2: SGHTA and FQGNSA.